These 11 T cell receptor beta chains originate from one sample sequenced in a study of blood T cell repertoires in COVID-19. The assay was immunoSEQ multiplex PCR, and TCRdb's table has in-frame clones only and misses some. The data hold 150,000 to 200,000 clones, with about 80% observed a single time. The sample consisted of peripheral blood. These receptors were obtained from a man in his 60s with acute or convalescent COVID-19.

This clone is a singleton in its sample. J is TRBJ2-3 and V is TRBV12-3 or TRBV12-4; D is possibly TRBD1 (6 bases). Trimming cost V 5 bases and J 4 bases, with 10 bases left between them. CDR3 length: 13 residues. In DNA form, the CDR3 reads TGTGCCAGCAGTCCACAGGGCCCAGATACGCAGTATTTT. Encoded protein: CASSPQGPDTQYF.

This clone was found once. The rearrangement links TRBV4-1 to TRBJ1-6, with D perhaps matching TRBD1 (5 bases). V was clipped by 0 bases and J by 7 bases, with 10 bases between them. Germline lookup yields CDR1 MGHRA and CDR2 YSYEKL. CDR3 length: 15 amino acids. The CDR3 coding sequence is TGCGCCAGCAGCCAAGAGGCAGGGTTAAATTCACCCCTCCACTTT. This translates into CASSQEAGLNSPLHF.

This rearrangement joins TRBV6-2 or TRBV6-3 to TRBJ2-2, with TRBD2 identical over 7 bases. CDR3 length: 17 amino acids. Unmatched junction bases numbered 10, after V lost 1 base and J lost 5 bases. From germline, CDR1 is MNHEY and CDR2 SVGEGT. The CDR3 nucleotides read TGTGCCAGCAGTTACTTTTCCGGGCAGGGAGGGACCGGGGAGCTGTTTTTT. The encoded protein is CASSYFSGQGGTGELFF.

The chain combines TRBV4-3 with TRBJ2-1; possible D gene TRBD1, 6 bases. With 1 base removed from V and 2 bases from J, the gap between germline ends came to 9 bases. Germline V lookup: CDR1 LGHNA, CDR2 YSLEER. This CDR3 has 15 amino acids. The chain's CDR3 is CASSQVQGAYNEQFF. The CDR3 DNA reads TGCGCCAGCAGCCAAGTACAGGGAGCCTACAATGAGCAGTTCTTC.

This chain uses TRBV6-1 with TRBJ1-1; D is undetermined. Per germline, CDR1 MNHNS and CDR2 SASEGT. The CDR3 length is 15 residues. V lost 1 base to trimming and J lost 0 bases, with 9 bases between them. CDR3 sequence: CASSEEVLVNTEAFF. In DNA, the CDR3 is TGTGCCAGCAGTGAAGAAGTGCTAGTGAACACTGAAGCTTTCTTT.

V is TRBV5-1 and J is TRBJ2-5; D remains ambiguous. Germline lookup yields CDR1 SGHRS and CDR2 YFSETQ. The V end was cut by 2 bases, the J end by 0 bases, with 8 bases between. CDR3 size: 14 residues. CDR3 region: CASSFSGYQETQYF. CDR3 DNA: TGCGCCAGCAGCTTTTCGGGTTACCAAGAGACCCAGTACTTC.

The J gene is TRBJ2-5, the V gene TRBV9; 7 nucleotides match TRBD1. Germline assignment: CDR1 SGDLS and CDR2 YYNGEE. The CDR3 consists of 14 residues. With V trimmed by 4 bases and J by 1 base, 4 bases remained unmatched. CDR3: CASSPNRGQETQYF. The DNA of the CDR3 is TGTGCCAGCAGCCCCAACAGGGGCCAAGAGACCCAGTACTTC.

The chain carries TRBV4-3 and TRBJ1-2; D might be TRBD1 (5 bases). Germline-derived CDR1 and CDR2 are LGHNA and YSLEER. This CDR3 is 14 amino acids long. Trimming stripped 3 bases from V and 0 bases from J, with 8 bases between. CDR3 protein: CASSHWTSNYGYTF. The DNA for the CDR3 is TGCGCCAGCAGCCACTGGACATCTAACTATGGCTACACCTTC.

This clone was seen a single time. V and J are TRBV6-5 and TRBJ1-1; D is possibly TRBD1 (5 bases). The CDR3 is 14 residues long. Trimming stripped 6 bases from V and 0 bases from J, with 11 bases between. Germline CDR1 is MNHEY and CDR2 is SVGAGI. The CDR3 protein is CASSRVEMNTEAFF. The CDR3 DNA follows: TGTGCCAGCAGCAGGGTAGAAATGAACACTGAAGCTTTCTTT.

V usage is TRBV2 and J usage is TRBJ2-5, with no clear D. CDR3 length equals 12 residues. From germline, CDR1 is SNHLY and CDR2 FYNNEI. V lost 7 bases and J 7 bases, leaving 13 bases between the germline ends. CDR3 region: CASNSNLRTQYF. The CDR3 DNA is TGTGCCAGCAATTCAAACCTTAGGACCCAGTACTTC.

The V gene is TRBV24-1, the J gene TRBJ2-7; TRBD2 agrees at 8 bases. The V gene's germline CDR1 is KGHDR and CDR2 SFDVKD. Germline trimming cut 1 base from V and 5 bases from J; bases unmatched to any gene: 12. The CDR3 extends over 17 amino acids. Written as DNA, the CDR3 is TGTGCCACCAGTGATTTTGGCGGCGGGGGGACGGTGGACGAGCAGTACTTC. Protein: CATSDFGGGGTVDEQYF.